This T cell receptor beta chain is from a study of T-cell memory formation after mild COVID-19. CDR1 and CDR2 from the germline V gene are MNHNS and SASEGT. V was cut by 3 bases and J by 0 bases, with 9 bases left in between. The CDR3 covers 14 residues. TCRdb reprocessed the 5' RACE reads via MiXCR and lists one record per CDR3 protein. Of approximately 260,000 distinct CDR3 sequences in the sample, around 16% were seen once. This clonotype was recorded a few times. Source material: PBMCs or a T cell subset sorted from them (not recorded which). The sequence derives from a man aged 18 to 35 who had mild COVID-19 (a few samples of this study predate the infection). Cell type and time point are not known. The V gene is TRBV6-1, the J gene TRBJ2-7; D remains unclear. The CDR3 spells CASSETANSYEQYV. Here the CDR3 DNA reads TGTGCCAGCAGTGAGACGGCCAACTCCTACGAGCAGTACGTC.